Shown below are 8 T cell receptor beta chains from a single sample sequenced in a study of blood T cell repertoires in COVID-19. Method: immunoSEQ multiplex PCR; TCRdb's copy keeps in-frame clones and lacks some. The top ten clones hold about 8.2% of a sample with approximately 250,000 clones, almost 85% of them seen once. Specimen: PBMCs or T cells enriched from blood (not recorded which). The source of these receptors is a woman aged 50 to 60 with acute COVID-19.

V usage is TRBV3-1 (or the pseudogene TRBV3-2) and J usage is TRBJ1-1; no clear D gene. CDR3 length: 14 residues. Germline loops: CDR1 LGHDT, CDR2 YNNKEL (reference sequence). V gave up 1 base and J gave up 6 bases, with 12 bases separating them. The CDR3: CASSQGSLFPEAFF. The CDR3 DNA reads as TGTGCCAGCAGCCAAGGTAGTTTGTTCCCTGAAGCTTTCTTT.

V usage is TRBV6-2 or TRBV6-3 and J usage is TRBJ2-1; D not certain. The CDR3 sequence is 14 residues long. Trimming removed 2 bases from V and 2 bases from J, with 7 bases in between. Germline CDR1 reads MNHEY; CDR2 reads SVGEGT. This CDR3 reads CASSYASTYNEQFF. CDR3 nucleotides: TGTGCCAGCAGTTACGCCTCTACCTACAATGAGCAGTTCTTC.

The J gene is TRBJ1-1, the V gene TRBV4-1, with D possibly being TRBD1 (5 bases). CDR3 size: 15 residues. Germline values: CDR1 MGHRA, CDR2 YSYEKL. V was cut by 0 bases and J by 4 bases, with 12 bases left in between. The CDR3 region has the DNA TGCGCCAGCAGCCAAGATTGGGGGGTGGGCACTGAAGCTTTCTTT. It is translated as CASSQDWGVGTEAFF.

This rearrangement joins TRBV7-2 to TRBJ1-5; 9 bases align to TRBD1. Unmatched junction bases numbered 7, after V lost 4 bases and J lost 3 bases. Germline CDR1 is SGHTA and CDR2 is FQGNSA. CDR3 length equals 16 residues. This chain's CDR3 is CASSSGQGLFNQPQHF. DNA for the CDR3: TGTGCCAGCAGCTCCGGACAGGGGCTATTCAATCAGCCCCAGCATTTT. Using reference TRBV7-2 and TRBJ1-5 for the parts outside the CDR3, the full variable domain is GAGVSQSPSNKVTEKGKDVELRCDPISGHTALYWYRQSLGQGLEFLIYFQGNSAPDKSGLPSDRFSAERTGGSVSTLTIQRTQQEDSAVYLCASSSGQGLFNQPQHFGDGTRLSIL.

CDR3 coding DNA: TGTGCCAGCTCACCTGCGACAGGCGCTAGCACAGATACGCAGTATTTT. This encodes CASSPATGASTDTQYF. The genes are TRBV18 and TRBJ2-3; D may be TRBD1 (6 bases). Trimming shortened V by 3 bases and J by 0 bases, and 13 bases separated the two germline ends. The CDR3 is 16 amino acids. Per the germline V gene, CDR1 is KGHSH and CDR2 is LQKENI.

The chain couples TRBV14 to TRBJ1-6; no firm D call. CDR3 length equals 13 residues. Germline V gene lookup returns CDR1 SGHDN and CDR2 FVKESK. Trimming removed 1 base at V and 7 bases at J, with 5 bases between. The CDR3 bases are TGTGCCAGCAGCCAAGGACTAAATTCACCCCTCCACTTT. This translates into CASSQGLNSPLHF. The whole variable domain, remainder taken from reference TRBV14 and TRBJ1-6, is EAGVTQFPSHSVIEKGQTVTLRCDPISGHDNLYWYRRVMGKEIKFLLHFVKESKQDESGMPNNRFLAERTGGTYSTLKVQPAELEDSGVYFCASSQGLNSPLHFGNGTRLTVT.

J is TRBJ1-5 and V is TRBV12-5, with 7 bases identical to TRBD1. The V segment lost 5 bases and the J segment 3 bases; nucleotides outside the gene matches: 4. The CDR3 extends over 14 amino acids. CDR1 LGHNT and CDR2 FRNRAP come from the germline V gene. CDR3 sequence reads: CASGPTGYNQPQHF. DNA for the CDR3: TGTGCTAGTGGTCCGACAGGGTACAATCAGCCCCAGCATTTT. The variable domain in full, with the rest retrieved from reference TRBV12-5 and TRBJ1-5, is DARVTQTPRHKVTEMGQEVTMRCQPILGHNTVFWYRQTMMQGLELLAYFRNRAPLDDSGMPKDRFSAEMPDATLATLKIQPSEPRDSAVYFCASGPTGYNQPQHFGDGTRLSIL.

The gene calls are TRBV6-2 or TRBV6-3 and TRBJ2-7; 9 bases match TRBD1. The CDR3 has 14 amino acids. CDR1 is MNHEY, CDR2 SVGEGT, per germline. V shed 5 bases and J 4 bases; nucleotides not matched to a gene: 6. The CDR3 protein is CASSPGTGRYEQYF. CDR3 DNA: TGTGCCAGCAGTCCCGGGACAGGGCGGTACGAGCAGTACTTC.